The 26 T cell receptor beta chains in this list originate from one sample, sequenced in a study of Tregs in tolerant kidney transplant recipients (dated by TCRdb to the late 2010s). The method behind the library was the immunoSEQ multiplex PCR assay. Here the immuneACCESS table is served through TCRdb, limited to in-frame sequences with V and J called. Missing clones are a known gap in these copies; in checked studies unresolved V genes cover under half, and the rest lacks a known reason. The table for this sample lists just over 15,000 clones; about 92% of them were counted only once. Of the sample, 13% is held by the ten largest clones. What was sequenced was CD8+ T cells from blood. These receptor sequences come from a human donor in good health.

The rearrangement links TRBV2 to TRBJ2-1; possibly TRBD1 or TRBD2 for D (6 bases each). The CDR3 sequence is 13 residues long. Germline V gene lookup returns CDR1 SNHLY and CDR2 FYNNEI. V dropped 11 bases and J dropped 5 bases, with 16 bases sitting between them. The CDR3 DNA reads as TGTGCCGGCCTCGGGGGCCTCAACAATGAGCAGTTCTTC. This encodes CAGLGGLNNEQFF.

The chain recombines TRBV2 with TRBJ2-3; D not certain. From germline, CDR1 is SNHLY and CDR2 FYNNEI. The CDR3 extends over 14 amino acids. Trimming stripped 3 bases from V and 0 bases from J, with 7 bases between. The CDR3 spells CASSDFPSTDTQYF. CDR3 nucleotides: TGTGCCAGCAGTGATTTCCCTAGCACAGATACGCAGTATTTT.

This clone was found once. This sequence joins TRBV6-1 and TRBJ2-7; TRBD1 or TRBD2 may be the D gene (6 bases each). Germline lookup yields CDR1 MNHNS and CDR2 SASEGT. This CDR3 has 14 residues. Between the trimmed V and J ends, which lost 6 bases and 1 base, there was a span of 13 bases. The CDR3 region is CASRGGGRSYEQYF. For the CDR3, the DNA is TGTGCCAGCAGAGGAGGGGGACGGTCCTACGAGCAGTACTTC.

The chain employs TRBV4-3 and TRBJ1-5; D gene unclear. The CDR3 loop spans 15 amino acids. V was cut by 0 bases and J by 7 bases, with 13 bases left in between. The germline gives CDR1 LGHNA, CDR2 YSLEER. This CDR3 reads CASSQDLSQDQPQHF. The CDR3 DNA is TGCGCCAGCAGCCAAGACCTGTCCCAGGACCAGCCCCAGCATTTT.

The chain is built from TRBV4-3 and TRBJ2-7; D unclear. The CDR3 spans 16 residues. Deletions cut 3 bases from V and 3 bases from J, with 18 bases between. Germline V CDR1 and CDR2: LGHNA, YSLEER. CDR3 sequence (DNA): TGCGCCAGCAGCCAGGGTAGACCAAGCCCCTACTACGAGCAGTACTTC. Its protein is CASSQGRPSPYYEQYF.

The rearrangement links TRBV7-9 to TRBJ2-1; D is possibly TRBD2 (6 bases). Germline CDR1 is SEHNR and CDR2 is FQNEAQ (reference sequence). V gave up 9 bases and J gave up 9 bases, with 24 bases separating them. This CDR3 has 15 residues. CDR3 in amino acids: CASGGRLFDSVEQFF. DNA of the CDR3: TGTGCCAGTGGGGGGAGGCTTTTCGATTCGGTTGAGCAGTTCTTC. Supplemented by reference TRBV7-9 and TRBJ2-1, the full variable domain reads DTGVSQNPRHKITKRGQNVTFRCDPISEHNRLYWYRQTLGQGPEFLTYFQNEAQLEKSRLLSDRFSAERPKGSFSTLEIQRTEQGDSAMYLCASGGRLFDSVEQFFGPGTRLTVL.

This clone was found a few times. The J gene is TRBJ1-1, the V gene TRBV4-1, with D unclear. Germline V lookup: CDR1 MGHRA, CDR2 YSYEKL. CDR3 length equals 14 residues. V was cut by 0 bases and J by 2 bases, with 7 bases left in between. CDR3 sequence reads: CASSQDPRNTEAFF. CDR3 in DNA: TGCGCCAGCAGCCAAGATCCCAGAAACACTGAAGCTTTCTTT.

V usage is TRBV13 and J usage is TRBJ2-2; D possibly matches TRBD1 or TRBD2 (5 bases each). The germline V and J ends were trimmed by 7 bases and 2 bases, with 17 bases remaining between them. CDR1 is PRHDT, CDR2 FYEKMQ, per germline (reference sequence). The CDR3 has 16 amino acids. Written as DNA, the CDR3 is TGTGCCAGCACCGTTGAGGGGAGTAGTAACACCGGGGAGCTGTTTTTT. Its translation is CASTVEGSSNTGELFF.

The chain recombines TRBV11-3 with TRBJ2-3; no reliable D call. Germline V gene lookup returns CDR1 SGHNT and CDR2 YENEEA. This CDR3 has 16 amino acids. Between the trimmed V and J ends, which lost 5 bases and 0 bases, there was a span of 15 bases. CDR3 in DNA: TGTGCCAGCAGCCAGGCTGGGGATACTAGCACAGATACGCAGTATTTT. Translation gives CASSQAGDTSTDTQYF.

The chain is built from TRBV27 and TRBJ1-1, with TRBD1 identical over 8 bases. The CDR3 loop spans 16 amino acids. The V and J ends lost 5 bases and 0 bases, in that order; junction bases with no gene match: 8. CDR1 is MNHEY, CDR2 SMNVEV, per germline (reference sequence). The CDR3 region is CASSPFRGPLNTEAFF. CDR3 in DNA: TGTGCCAGCAGTCCCTTCAGGGGGCCACTGAACACTGAAGCTTTCTTT.

This clone has a single count. J is TRBJ2-3 and V is TRBV25-1, with a weak D call TRBD2 (6 bases). This CDR3 is 14 amino acids long. Germline V gene data show CDR1 as MGHDK and CDR2 as SYGVNS. Trimming took off 2 bases at V and 8 bases at J, with 14 bases between the two ends. Here the CDR3 DNA reads TGTGCCAGCAGTGAAGTCCTACGGGGGTCTACGCAGTATTTT. Its translation is CASSEVLRGSTQYF.

The chain couples TRBV9 to TRBJ2-2, with TRBD2 matching 14 bases. J gave up 6 bases and V 3 bases, and 4 bases lay outside the gene matches. CDR1 is SGDLS, CDR2 YYNGEE, per germline. This CDR3 has 16 amino acids. The CDR3 DNA is TGTGCCAGCAGCGGACTAGCGGGAGGGCCTTCCGGGGAGCTGTTTTTT. It encodes CASSGLAGGPSGELFF.

The chain employs TRBV13 and TRBJ2-1; TRBD2 aligns across 11 bases. The CDR3 extends over 13 amino acids. J gave up 12 bases and V 4 bases, and 5 bases lay outside the gene matches. Per the germline V gene, CDR1 is PRHDT and CDR2 is FYEKMQ (reference sequence). CDR3 sequence reads: CASSSTLAGGQFF. The CDR3 nucleotides are TGTGCCAGCAGCTCCACTCTAGCGGGAGGGCAGTTCTTC.

V is TRBV28 and J is TRBJ2-5; D remains unclear. The CDR3 is made up of 13 amino acids. Deletions cut 1 base from V and 5 bases from J, with 8 bases between. The germline CDR1 and CDR2 sequences are MDHEN and SYDVKM. CDR3 in amino acids: CASSLFRAETQYF. For the CDR3, the DNA is TGTGCCAGCAGTTTATTTAGGGCGGAGACCCAGTACTTC. The entire variable domain, with the rest obtained from reference TRBV28 and TRBJ2-5, is as follows: DVKVTQSSRYLVKRTGEKVFLECVQDMDHENMFWYRQDPGLGLRLIYFSYDVKMKEKGDIPEGYSVSREKKERFSLILESASTNQTSMYLCASSLFRAETQYFGPGTRLLVL.

V usage is TRBV9 and J usage is TRBJ2-7; TRBD2 is a possible D gene (5 bases). Germline values: CDR1 SGDLS, CDR2 YYNGEE. The V end was cut by 0 bases, the J end by 3 bases, with 13 bases between. This CDR3 region has 15 residues. This CDR3 is CASSVGRGIDYEQYF. The CDR3 DNA sequence: TGTGCCAGCAGCGTAGGACGGGGAATCGACTACGAGCAGTACTTC.

This clone is a singleton in its sample. The chain joins TRBV5-4 to TRBJ2-3; the D gene is possibly TRBD2 (6 bases). Per the germline V gene, CDR1 is SGHNT and CDR2 is YYREEE (reference sequence). V lost 2 bases, J lost 2 bases, and 21 bases lay in between. There are 18 residues in the CDR3. CDR3 residues: CASSFPLYGGTDTDTQYF. CDR3 nucleotides: TGTGCCAGCAGCTTCCCCCTCTATGGCGGGACGGACACAGATACGCAGTATTTT.

The chain couples TRBV5-1 to TRBJ1-1, with D maybe TRBD1 (5 bases). The CDR3 runs 15 residues. Germline V gene data show CDR1 as SGHRS and CDR2 as YFSETQ. V was pared by 0 bases and J by 4 bases, with 13 bases between. CDR3 in amino acids: CASSLGFGASTEAFF. CDR3 nucleotide sequence: TGCGCCAGCAGCTTGGGTTTCGGGGCGAGCACTGAAGCTTTCTTT.

This sequence joins TRBV6-5 and TRBJ2-1; unclear D gene. The germline CDR1 and CDR2 sequences are MNHEY and SVGAGI. The CDR3 runs to 12 residues. V was clipped by 8 bases and J by 7 bases, with 12 bases between them. The CDR3 loop is CASSVGLNEQFF. Written as DNA, the CDR3 is TGTGCCAGCTCAGTGGGCTTAAATGAGCAGTTCTTC.

This chain uses TRBV19 with TRBJ1-2; TRBD1 matches at 8 bases. The CDR3 totals 13 residues. V lost 6 bases, J lost 6 bases, and 6 bases stayed unmatched. In germline, CDR1 is LNHDA, CDR2 SQIVND (reference sequence). Here the CDR3 DNA reads TGTGCCAGTAGAGACAGGGGTAAAAATGGCTACACCTTC. It yields the protein CASRDRGKNGYTF.

The chain recombines TRBV29-1 with TRBJ2-7, with D possibly matching TRBD2 (6 bases). There are 15 residues in the CDR3. V lost 4 bases to trimming and J lost 2 bases, with 18 bases between them. The germline V gene encodes CDR1 SQVTM and CDR2 ANQGSEA. This CDR3 is CSVVHPISGTYEQYF. CDR3 DNA: TGCAGCGTTGTCCACCCCATTAGCGGTACCTACGAGCAGTACTTC.

The CDR3 loop reads CASKHNEQFF. The CDR3 bases are TGTGCCAGCAAACACAATGAGCAGTTCTTC. V usage is TRBV2 and J usage is TRBJ2-1; no firm D call. Trimming left V 7 bases short and J 5 bases short, with 3 bases between. Germline loops: CDR1 SNHLY, CDR2 FYNNEI. The CDR3 sequence is 10 residues long.

V is TRBV7-8 and J is TRBJ1-1; D may be TRBD1 (5 bases). The CDR3 totals 12 residues. The ends were cut back, 5 bases at V and 4 bases at J, with 8 bases in the middle. Germline V gene sequence: CDR1 SGHVS, CDR2 FQNEAQ. DNA for the CDR3: TGTGCCAGCAGCCCAGGGTCCACTGAAGCTTTCTTT. This gives the protein CASSPGSTEAFF.

The chain carries TRBV7-9 and TRBJ2-2; D not certain. V dropped 6 bases and J dropped 3 bases, with 5 bases sitting between them. CDR1 and CDR2 (germline): SEHNR, FQNEAQ (reference sequence). This CDR3 contains 12 residues. The CDR3 loop is CASRGYTGELFF. The DNA of the CDR3 is TGTGCCAGCAGGGGATACACCGGGGAGCTGTTTTTT.

This clone was seen only once. The rearrangement uses TRBV30 and TRBJ2-7; TRBD2 matches 16 bases. The CDR3 runs to 15 residues. The germline gives CDR1 GTSNPN, CDR2 SVGIG (reference sequence). The ends lost 0 bases at V and 5 bases at J; junction bases unmatched: 1. CDR3 protein: CAWSVGTSGGDEQYF. In DNA, the CDR3 is TGTGCCTGGAGTGTAGGGACTAGCGGGGGGGACGAGCAGTACTTC.

The chain combines TRBV30 with TRBJ1-2, with TRBD1 identical over 10 bases. The CDR3 is 13 amino acids. With 1 base clipped from V and 8 bases from J, the junction kept 4 bases outside the gene matches. CDR1 is GTSNPN and CDR2 is SVGIG in the germline V gene (reference sequence). The CDR3 protein is CAWSAGQGGGYTF. The CDR3 DNA reads TGTGCCTGGAGTGCCGGACAGGGGGGCGGCTACACCTTC.

The chain recombines TRBV11-2 with TRBJ2-3; TRBD2 agrees at 15 bases. The V gene's germline CDR1 is SGHAT and CDR2 FQNNGV. This CDR3 comprises 18 residues. With V trimmed by 5 bases and J by 4 bases, 10 bases remained unmatched. CDR3 loop: CASSRGGLAGGPSDTQYF. CDR3 in DNA: TGTGCCAGCAGCCGAGGGGGACTAGCGGGAGGCCCCTCAGATACGCAGTATTTT.